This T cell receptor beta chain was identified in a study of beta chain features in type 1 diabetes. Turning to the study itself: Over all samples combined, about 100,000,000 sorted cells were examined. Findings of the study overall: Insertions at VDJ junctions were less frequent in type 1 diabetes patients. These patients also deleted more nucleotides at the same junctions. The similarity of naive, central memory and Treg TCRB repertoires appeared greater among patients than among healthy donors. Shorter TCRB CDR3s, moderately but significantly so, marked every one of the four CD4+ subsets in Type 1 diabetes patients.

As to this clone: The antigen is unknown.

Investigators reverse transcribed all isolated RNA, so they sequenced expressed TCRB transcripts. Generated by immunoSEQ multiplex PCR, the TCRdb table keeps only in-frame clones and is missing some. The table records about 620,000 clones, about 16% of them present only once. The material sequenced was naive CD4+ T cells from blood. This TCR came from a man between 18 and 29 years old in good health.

CDR3 in amino acids: CASSSLGANVLTF. DNA for the CDR3: TGTGCCAGCAGTTCCCTAGGGGCCAACGTCCTGACTTTC. V usage is TRBV6-5 and J usage is TRBJ2-6; D gene uncertain. With 4 bases removed from V and 4 bases from J, the gap between germline ends came to 5 bases. The CDR3 length is 13 residues. Germline loops: CDR1 MNHEY, CDR2 SVGAGI.